This TCR beta chain appears in the sequencing data of a study of Ad26.COV2.S vaccination and SARS-CoV-2 variants. Study as a whole: Ad26.COV2.S shots went into the muscle once or twice, 56 days apart. Study-level points and caveats: Placebo recipients showed lower spike-specific TCR breadth than vaccinees. Researchers cautioned that TCR breadth and depth analyses may have underestimated total T cell responses.

Treatment defined: over 15 received Ad26.COV2.S at low or high dose, single or two shots; about 5 received placebo; per-sample allocation not given. After the first vaccine or placebo injection, samples were drawn on day 63. An 18-55-year-old adult in Boston served as donor. The data were produced by immunoSEQ multiplex PCR, yet TCRdb's version contains in-frame clones alone and is incomplete. Of hundreds of thousands of clones listed, 89% are singletons. This clone appeared a single time. Its matching antigen is unknown. The material sequenced was peripheral blood, taken in a trial of Ad26.COV2.S vaccine versus placebo. This sequence was found in a person between 18 and 65 years old who received the Ad26.COV2.S COVID-19 vaccine or a placebo.

The CDR3 sequence is CASSGTWRDLGAFF. The DNA of the CDR3 is TGTGCCAGCAGCGGGACCTGGAGGGATTTGGGAGCTTTCTTT. The V call is TRBV6-5, the J call TRBJ1-1, with D possibly matching TRBD1 (5 bases). CDR1 is MNHEY and CDR2 is SVGAGI in the germline V gene. This CDR3 region has 14 residues. Trimming stripped 6 bases from V and 10 bases from J, with 21 bases between.